Each of the 27 T cell receptor beta chains below was sequenced from the same sample in a study of identical twins (dated by TCRdb to about 2016). Library construction relied on 5' RACE. Reads for this sample came from an Illumina HiSeq 2000. TCRdb took the public reads, trimmed them with fastp at Q25, ran MiXCR for clone calling and kept in-frame beta chains. Merged by CDR3 protein, the rows form single entries marked with the most common genes and DNA. The sample contains around 1.7 million distinct CDR3 sequences, less than 35% of them found a single time. About 0.25% of the sample lies in the top ten. The sequenced sample was cord blood. The receptors were sampled from a newborn girl in good health.

The V call is TRBV4-2, the J call TRBJ2-7; the match to TRBD2 covers 10 bases. Germline-derived CDR1 and CDR2 are LGHNA and YNFKEQ. V lost 1 base, J lost 1 base, and 4 bases stayed unmatched. This CDR3 has 16 amino acids. The CDR3 protein is CASSQGGSGRSYEQYF. The CDR3 DNA reads as TGTGCCAGCAGCCAAGGGGGTAGCGGGAGGTCCTACGAGCAGTACTTC.

The chain combines TRBV12-3 or TRBV12-4 with TRBJ2-3; 10 bases map to TRBD1. The CDR3 has 12 amino acids. J was trimmed by 11 bases and V by 4 bases; bases with no gene match: 3. The CDR3 reads CASSSWTGGQYF. The DNA of the CDR3 is TGTGCCAGCAGTTCCTGGACAGGGGGGCAGTATTTT.

This clonotype was observed a handful of times. This sequence joins TRBV5-1 and TRBJ2-1, with 11 positions matching TRBD2. Germline assignment: CDR1 SGHRS and CDR2 YFSETQ. This CDR3 has 16 amino acids. V shed 4 bases and J 6 bases; nucleotides not matched to a gene: 9. The DNA of the CDR3 is TGCGCCAGCAGCCTCCCTAGCGGGAGGATCGGCAATGAGCAGTTCTTC. Translated, it gives CASSLPSGRIGNEQFF.

V gene TRBV20-1 combines with J gene TRBJ1-6; D is possibly TRBD1 (5 bases). The CDR3 totals 14 residues. CDR1 and CDR2 (germline): DFQATT, SNEGSKA (reference sequence). V lost 3 bases to trimming and J lost 6 bases, with 12 bases between them. The CDR3 DNA is TGCAGTGCTAGTAGGGGTCCGATTAATTCACCCCTCCACTTT. It encodes CSASRGPINSPLHF.

The rearrangement uses TRBV3-1 and TRBJ2-1; tentatively, D is TRBD1 or TRBD2 (6 bases each). Germline CDR1 LGHDT, CDR2 YNNKEL (reference sequence). V was shortened by 1 base and J by 3 bases, with 19 bases between the two germline ends. This CDR3 contains 18 residues. The CDR3 DNA is TGTGCCAGCAGCCAAGCAGGGGCGGGGAGACTTGACTACAATGAGCAGTTCTTC. Its protein is CASSQAGAGRLDYNEQFF.

The chain links TRBV7-8 to TRBJ1-5; no clear D. V was cut by 2 bases and J by 7 bases, with 6 bases left in between. Germline CDR1 is SGHVS and CDR2 is FQNEAQ. CDR3 size: 12 residues. The CDR3 DNA sequence: TGTGCCAGCAGCTTAAACTTCCAGCCCCAGCATTTT. Translating gives CASSLNFQPQHF.

The chain is built from TRBV10-3 and TRBJ2-1, with D possibly matching TRBD1 (6 bases). Between the trimmed V and J ends, which lost 2 bases and 10 bases, there was a span of 12 bases. This CDR3 comprises 13 residues. CDR1 is ENHRY, CDR2 SYGVKD, per germline. The CDR3 region has the DNA TGTGCCATCAGTGAGCCCTCCCAGGGGGAGCAGTTCTTC. Translation: CAISEPSQGEQFF.

This clonotype was seen more than once but under ten times. The genes are TRBV21-1 and TRBJ2-5; no check of the table's D call, TRBD2, against the DNA was made. The closer fit of TRBJ2-7 to the DNA end suggests the J call may be wrong. TRBV21-1 is designated a pseudogene. The CDR3 contains 15 residues. For the CDR3, the DNA is TGTGCCAGCAGCAAACGCCCCGAAACTACGGACGAGCAGTACTTC. Its translation is CASSKRPETTDEQYF.

The chain is built from TRBV5-5 and TRBJ2-7; 7 nucleotides align to TRBD2. CDR3 length: 16 amino acids. The germline V gene encodes CDR1 SGHKS and CDR2 YYEKEE (reference sequence). Trimming cost V 4 bases and J 3 bases; bases outside gene matches: 13. DNA for the CDR3: TGTGCCAGCAGCGTGTCCCCGGCGAGCGGGATCTACGAGCAGTACTTC. Encoded protein: CASSVSPASGIYEQYF.

V is TRBV7-9 and J is TRBJ2-4; no clear D gene. The last part of the DNA fits TRBJ2-7 better; the J call may be wrong. In germline, CDR1 is SEHNR, CDR2 FQNEAQ (reference sequence). The length of the CDR3 is 14 residues. This CDR3 is CASSLSWARYEQYF. For the CDR3, the DNA is TGTGCCAGCAGCTTAAGCTGGGCCAGATACGAGCAGTACTTC.

This clonotype was observed many times. The rearrangement joins TRBV12-3 or TRBV12-4 to TRBJ1-1; 7 positions match TRBD1. Trimming removed 2 bases from V and 6 bases from J; junction bases left unmatched: 3. The CDR3 totals 13 residues. The CDR3 bases are TGTGCCAGCAGTTTAATGGGGACAGCTGAAGCTTTCTTT. Protein: CASSLMGTAEAFF.

This clonotype was counted a few times. The J gene is TRBJ1-2, the V gene TRBV24-1; D might be TRBD1 (5 bases). This CDR3 has 16 amino acids. Germline values: CDR1 KGHDR, CDR2 SFDVKD. V shed 5 bases and J shed 4 bases, with 19 bases lying between them. The CDR3 here is CATSGTIGQGLYGYTF. The DNA of the CDR3 is TGTGCCACCAGTGGGACGATTGGTCAGGGCCTCTATGGCTACACCTTC.

The chain has TRBV20-1 and TRBJ2-2, with 8 positions matching TRBD1. CDR3 length: 15 residues. Looked up from germline, CDR1 is DFQATT and CDR2 is SNEGSKA (reference sequence). J was trimmed by 1 base and V by 3 bases; bases with no gene match: 4. The CDR3 here is CSARPQGGNTGELFF. In nucleotides, the CDR3 is TGCAGTGCTAGGCCACAGGGGGGGAACACCGGGGAGCTGTTTTTT.

A note on this clonotype: Relative to the germline gene, one junction end is altered; a read error may explain this. The chain combines TRBV2 with TRBJ1-2; perhaps TRBD1 as D (6 bases). Germline CDR1 is SNHLY and CDR2 is FYNNEI. This CDR3 is 15 amino acids long. DNA for the CDR3: TGTACCAGCAGCCCTAACAGGGACCCCCTCTATGGCTACACCTTC. This gives the protein CTSSPNRDPLYGYTF.

This clonotype was observed at least ten times. The genes are TRBV12-3 or TRBV12-4 and TRBJ2-1; 10 bases fit TRBD2. Trimming cost V 2 bases and J 6 bases; bases outside gene matches: 4. The CDR3 contains 15 residues. Written as DNA, the CDR3 is TGTGCCAGCAGTTTATACAGCGGGAGGGCCAATGAGCAGTTCTTC. It encodes CASSLYSGRANEQFF.

The chain joins TRBV5-1 to TRBJ2-5; possibly TRBD1 for D (5 bases). This CDR3 comprises 15 residues. The germline V gene encodes CDR1 SGHRS and CDR2 YFSETQ. The V end was cut by 0 bases, the J end by 4 bases, with 13 bases between. The CDR3 is CASSLGWQGGETQYF. In DNA form, the CDR3 reads TGCGCCAGCAGCTTGGGGTGGCAGGGTGGAGAGACCCAGTACTTC.

This clonotype was detected only a few times. This sequence joins TRBV5-1 and TRBJ2-2; no definite D call. This CDR3 spans 14 amino acids. Germline V gene lookup returns CDR1 SGHRS and CDR2 YFSETQ. Trimming cost V 3 bases and J 3 bases, with 9 bases left between them. CDR3 bases: TGCGCCAGCAGCTCCGCCCCGGACACCGGGGAGCTGTTTTTT. Encoded protein: CASSSAPDTGELFF.

This clonotype was picked up one time. The CDR3 DNA follows: TGTGCCAGCACCCGGGACAGGGAGGAACCCCAGCATTTT. Protein sequence: CASTRDREEPQHF. The rearrangement joins TRBV2 to TRBJ1-5; 9 bases align to TRBD1. The CDR3 consists of 13 residues. Germline V gene data show CDR1 as SNHLY and CDR2 as FYNNEI. V was pared by 7 bases and J by 10 bases, with 8 bases of the junction left unmatched. Using reference TRBV2 and TRBJ1-5 for the parts outside the CDR3, the full variable domain is EPEVTQTPSHQVTQMGQEVILRCVPISNHLYFYWYRQILGQKVEFLVSFYNNEISEKSEIFDDQFSVERPDGSNFTLKIRSTKLEDSAMYFCASTRDREEPQHFGDGTRLSIL.

This clonotype has only a few counts. The chain couples TRBV14 to TRBJ1-2; D is uncertain. Germline V gives CDR1 SGHDN, CDR2 FVKESK. The V gene lost 2 bases and the J gene lost 8 bases, with 12 bases spanning the gap. The length of the CDR3 is 13 residues. The CDR3: CASSQNLFAGYTF. Here the CDR3 DNA reads TGTGCCAGCAGCCAAAATCTTTTTGCCGGCTACACCTTC.

This clonotype turned up a few times. This chain joins TRBV28 and TRBJ2-3, with 14 bases identical to TRBD2. The V gene end was trimmed by 4 bases and the J gene end by 4 bases; junction bases not matched to a gene: 4. The CDR3 runs to 16 residues. Germline CDR1 MDHEN, CDR2 SYDVKM. The CDR3 bases are TGTGCCAGCAGTTCTGTGGGACTAGCGGGAGCAGATACGCAGTATTTT. This gives the protein CASSSVGLAGADTQYF.

Of note for this clonotype: This may be a read error: a much more frequent sequence differs by one nucleotide. V usage is TRBV20-1 and J usage is TRBJ2-1, with D unclear. The end of the DNA fits TRBJ2-7 better, so the J call may be wrong. Germline lookup yields CDR1 DFQATT and CDR2 SNEGSKA (reference sequence). The CDR3 loop spans 11 amino acids. CDR3 region: CSARLYNEQYF. The CDR3 bases are TGCAGTGCTAGACTTTACAATGAGCAGTACTTC.

This clonotype has just a few counts. The V call is TRBV7-6, the J call TRBJ1-1; D gene unclear. V gave up 5 bases and J gave up 3 bases, with 19 bases separating them. CDR1 and CDR2 from the germline V gene are SGHVS and FNYEAQ. The CDR3 length is 16 residues. The CDR3 spells CASSPRARYLDTEAFF. The CDR3 DNA sequence: TGTGCCAGCAGCCCAAGGGCCAGGTATTTAGACACTGAAGCTTTCTTT.

This chain connects TRBV7-9 to TRBJ1-1; D not resolved. The V and J ends lost 5 bases and 2 bases respectively, with 12 bases between them. The CDR3 consists of 14 residues. Germline V gene lookup returns CDR1 SEHNR and CDR2 FQNEAQ (reference sequence). For the CDR3, the DNA is TGTGCCAGCAGCGTCTATGGAAGTAACACTGAAGCTTTCTTT. Amino acids: CASSVYGSNTEAFF.

This chain connects TRBV6-1 to TRBJ1-1, with 12 bases that match TRBD1. Germline V gene data show CDR1 as MNHNS and CDR2 as SASEGT. V shed 0 bases and J 11 bases; nucleotides not matched to a gene: 7. The CDR3 covers 15 residues. In DNA form, the CDR3 reads TGTGCCAGCAGTGAAGCGGGACAGGGGGCCGACGACGCTTTCTTT. It encodes CASSEAGQGADDAFF.

This clonotype was found once. This clone may be a read error of a much larger clone one base away. This chain uses TRBV20-1 with TRBJ2-1, with TRBD2 as a possible D gene (5 bases). The last part of the DNA fits TRBJ2-7 better; the J call may be wrong. This CDR3 is 15 amino acids long. Germline CDR1 DFQATT, CDR2 SNEGSKA (reference sequence). This CDR3 is CSASLWRYSYNEQYF. In DNA form, the CDR3 reads TGCAGTGCTAGCCTCTGGAGGTATTCCTACAATGAGCAGTACTTC.

This rearrangement joins TRBV12-3 or TRBV12-4 to TRBJ1-4; D not resolved. The CDR3 runs 12 residues. V was trimmed by 0 bases and J by 8 bases, leaving 4 bases between them. The DNA of the CDR3 is TGTGCCAGCAGTTTAGCTTTAGAAAAACTGTTTTTT. Translating gives CASSLALEKLFF.

Of note for this clonotype: A junction end diverges from the germline sequence, so it may reflect a read error. This chain joins TRBV7-7 and TRBJ2-3; 9 nucleotides agree with TRBD2. Germline values: CDR1 SSHAT, CDR2 FNYEAQ (reference sequence). This CDR3 contains 15 residues. CDR3 protein: CASSLDASGADTQYF. In DNA, the CDR3 is TGTGCTAGCAGCTTAGATGCTAGCGGGGCAGATACGCAGTATTTT.